This T cell receptor beta chain was recovered during a study of brain T cells in children with intractable seizures. CDR1 WNHNN and CDR2 SYGVQD come from the germline V gene (reference sequence). The CDR3 is 15 amino acids. Trimming took 6 bases from V and 6 from J; bases not matched to a gene: 13. Profiled with immunoSEQ multiplex PCR; TCRdb holds only in-frame clones, not every one. Of 88,000 or so clones in the sample, around 91% were seen once. The sequence was collected from a girl aged 2 to 10 with Rasmussen encephalitis and intractable seizures. The rearrangement uses TRBV10-1 and TRBJ2-7; 8 bases are shared with TRBD2. This specimen consisted of peripheral blood, obtained at surgery. In DNA form, the CDR3 reads TGCGCCAGCAGCCGCAAAGCGGGAGCGGGATCCGAGCAGTACTTC. Translating gives CASSRKAGAGSEQYF.